Listed below are T cell receptor beta chains from one sample, sequenced in a study of T cell repertoires in ileal Crohn's disease. Method: immunoSEQ multiplex PCR; TCRdb's copy keeps in-frame clones and lacks some. The sample records some 10,000 clones, around 75% being singletons. Sequenced: ileal tissue. The origin of the receptors is an adult with Crohn's disease. CDR3s include the opening cysteine and the closing phenylalanine or tryptophan. A D gene is named only where the DNA matches it firmly. The size field is filled for only some rows; it gives once, few, many or a size class.

>NA|TRBV19|NA|TRBJ1-2|14
CASSIRTANYGYTF
TGTGCCAGTAGTATCCGGACAGCTAACTATGGCTACACCTTC
>NA|TRBV28|TRBD1|TRBJ2-2|16
CASSSPGQGNSGELFF
TGTGCCAGCAGTTCTCCGGGACAGGGGAATTCCGGGGAGCTGTTTTTT
>large|TRBV10-1|TRBD1|TRBJ2-7|14
CASSRDSATYEQYF
TGCGCCAGCAGTAGGGACAGCGCTACCTACGAGCAGTACTTC
>once|TRBV9|TRBD1|TRBJ2-2|15
CASRLGTANTGELFF
TGTGCCAGCAGGCTCGGGACAGCCAACACCGGGGAGCTGTTTTTT
>few|TRBV14|TRBD2|TRBJ2-3|18
CASSQRTSGGRNTDTQYF
TGTGCCAGCAGCCAAAGGACTAGCGGGGGGCGAAACACAGATACGCAGTATTTT
>NA|TRBV6-1|NA|TRBJ1-5|16
CASSEHQGRNNQPQHF
TGTGCCAGCAGTGAACATCAGGGTAGGAACAATCAGCCCCAGCATTTT
>NA|TRBV5-8|TRBD1|TRBJ1-2|15
CASSLVLAGGYGYTF
TGTGCCAGCAGCTTGGTGCTGGCAGGGGGCTATGGCTACACCTTC
>NA|TRBV7-2|TRBD1|TRBJ1-2|13
CASSLGQLYGYTF
TGTGCCAGCAGCTTGGGACAGCTCTATGGCTACACCTTC
>NA|TRBV2|NA|TRBJ2-2|13
CASSRDISGELFF
TGTGCCAGCAGTCGGGACATATCCGGGGAGCTGTTTTTT
>NA|TRBV5-5|NA|TRBJ2-7|11
CASSLDYEQYF
TGTGCCAGCAGCCTAGATTACGAGCAGTACTTC
>NA|TRBV4-2|NA|TRBJ2-2|20
CASSQVAQGSAGAGTGELFF
TGTGCCAGCAGCCAAGTGGCCCAAGGGTCGGCGGGGGCTGGCACCGGGGAGCTGTTTTTT
>NA|TRBV18|TRBD1|TRBJ1-6|13
CASSPDRGSPLHF
TGTGCCAGCTCACCCGACAGGGGATCACCCCTCCACTTT
>NA|TRBV6-1|TRBD1|TRBJ2-7|15
CASSEAGTGSYEQYF
TGTGCCAGCAGTGAAGCGGGGACAGGGTCCTACGAGCAGTACTTC
>NA|TRBV5-1|TRBD2|TRBJ2-5|15
CASRLVAGGPETQYF
TGCGCCAGCAGACTCGTAGCGGGGGGGCCAGAGACCCAGTACTTC
>NA|TRBV5-1|TRBD1|TRBJ2-3|16
CASSLRTGISTDTQYF
TGCGCCAGCAGCTTACGGACAGGCATTAGCACAGATACGCAGTATTTT
>NA|TRBV5-1|NA|TRBJ1-2|13
CASSLQKNYGYTF
TGCGCCAGCAGCTTACAGAAGAACTATGGCTACACCTTC